These T cell receptor beta chains were read from a single sample in a study of blood T cell repertoires in COVID-19. Profiled with immunoSEQ multiplex PCR; TCRdb holds only in-frame clones, not every one. Here the sample spans approximately 260,000 clones, over 80% being singletons. The specimen was peripheral blood. The receptor set was obtained from a woman aged 40 to 50 with acute or convalescent COVID-19. CDR3s include the opening cysteine and the closing phenylalanine or tryptophan. D genes are given only for firm matches. Size is omitted from some rows. Given values are once, few, many or a class for expanded clones.

V: TRBV24-1
J: TRBJ1-1
size: .
D: TRBD1
CDR3: CATSDPGGQGVFF
DNA: TGTGCCACCAGTGACCCCGGTGGACAGGGTGTATTCTTT

V: TRBV5-5
J: TRBJ1-3
size: .
D: TRBD1
CDR3: CASSKSQGASGNTIYF
DNA: TGTGCCAGCAGTAAATCGCAGGGGGCCTCTGGAAACACCATATATTTT

V: TRBV29-1
J: TRBJ2-5
size: .
D: .
CDR3: CSVVRLGGQETQYF
DNA: TGCAGCGTTGTTCGTTTGGGGGGCCAAGAGACCCAGTACTTC

V: TRBV24-1
J: TRBJ2-4
size: .
D: TRBD1
CDR3: CATSEHRGQGWDLAKNIQYF
DNA: TGTGCCACCAGTGAACACCGTGGACAGGGGTGGGACTTAGCCAAAAACATTCAGTACTTC

V: TRBV11-2
J: TRBJ1-2
size: .
D: TRBD1
CDR3: CASSLGTGLFGYTF
DNA: TGTGCCAGCAGCTTAGGGACAGGGTTGTTTGGCTACACCTTC

V: TRBV6-5
J: TRBJ2-3
size: .
D: TRBD2
CDR3: CASYRLAPDTQYF
DNA: TGTGCCAGTTATAGACTAGCGCCAGATACGCAGTATTTT

V: TRBV27
J: TRBJ2-2
size: .
D: .
CDR3: CASSLFEGTGELFF
DNA: TGTGCCAGCAGTTTATTCGAGGGAACCGGGGAGCTGTTTTTT

V: TRBV6-6
J: TRBJ1-1
size: .
D: TRBD1
CDR3: CASTGTGNTEAFF
DNA: TGTGCCAGCACCGGGACAGGTAACACTGAAGCTTTCTTT

V: TRBV6-5
J: TRBJ2-1
size: .
D: .
CDR3: CASSYVQGSYNEQFF
DNA: TGTGCCAGCAGTTACGTACAGGGAAGCTACAATGAGCAGTTCTTC

V: TRBV19
J: TRBJ1-6
size: .
D: .
CDR3: CASSIVQGYSPLHF
DNA: TGTGCCAGTAGTATAGTACAGGGTTATTCACCCCTCCACTTT

V: TRBV12-3/TRBV12-4
J: TRBJ1-2
size: .
D: .
CDR3: CASSLSGNYGYTF
DNA: TGTGCCAGCAGTTTGTCGGGGAATTATGGCTACACCTTC

V: TRBV12-3/TRBV12-4
J: TRBJ1-4
size: once
D: .
CDR3: CASGNTGSEKLFF
DNA: TGTGCCAGCGGTAACACAGGGTCCGAAAAACTGTTTTTT

V: TRBV5-4
J: TRBJ2-1
size: .
D: TRBD2
CDR3: CASSRAGTSGYNEQFF
DNA: TGTGCCAGCAGCCGCGCGGGGACTAGCGGGTACAATGAGCAGTTCTTC

V: TRBV4-1
J: TRBJ2-5
size: .
D: .
CDR3: CASSGTAGAQETQYF
DNA: TGCGCCAGCAGCGGAACGGCGGGGGCACAAGAGACCCAGTACTTC

V: TRBV2
J: TRBJ1-2
size: .
D: TRBD1
CDR3: CASSSTGGNGYTF
DNA: TGTGCCAGCAGCTCAACAGGGGGAAATGGCTACACCTTC

V: TRBV6-5
J: TRBJ1-4
size: .
D: TRBD1
CDR3: CASRGDRTGAVKLFF
DNA: TGTGCCAGCAGGGGGGATAGGACAGGGGCCGTAAAACTGTTTTTT

V: TRBV24-1
J: TRBJ1-2
size: .
D: .
CDR3: CATSDFYGYTF
DNA: TGTGCCACCAGTGACTTCTATGGCTACACCTTC

V: TRBV5-1
J: TRBJ1-2
size: .
D: .
CDR3: CASSPGQAFYGYTF
DNA: TGCGCCAGCAGCCCAGGACAAGCTTTTTATGGCTACACCTTC

V: TRBV19
J: TRBJ1-5
size: .
D: .
CDR3: CASSIAQGRLGQPQHF
DNA: TGTGCCAGTAGTATAGCCCAGGGGCGCTTAGGTCAGCCCCAGCATTTT

V: TRBV7-8
J: TRBJ2-2
size: .
D: .
CDR3: CASSLRAGRSGGELFF
DNA: TGTGCCAGCAGCCTAAGGGCGGGACGTAGCGGCGGGGAGCTGTTTTTT

V: TRBV18
J: TRBJ1-1
size: .
D: .
CDR3: CASSPRGGNTEAFF
DNA: TGTGCCAGCTCACCACGGGGGGGTAACACTGAAGCTTTCTTT

V: TRBV4-1
J: TRBJ1-5
size: .
D: .
CDR3: CASSPGQFSNQPQHF
DNA: TGCGCCAGCAGCCCAGGACAGTTTAGCAATCAGCCCCAGCATTTT

V: TRBV19
J: TRBJ1-1
size: .
D: TRBD1
CDR3: CASSIRTGSTEAFF
DNA: TGTGCCAGTAGTATTAGGACAGGTAGCACTGAAGCTTTCTTT

V: TRBV19
J: TRBJ2-2
size: .
D: TRBD2
CDR3: CASSILIERGGTGELFF
DNA: TGTGCCAGTAGTATCCTCATCGAGCGGGGGGGCACCGGGGAGCTGTTTTTT

V: TRBV19
J: TRBJ1-1
size: .
D: TRBD1
CDR3: CASRADRGRTEAFF
DNA: TGTGCCAGTAGGGCAGACAGGGGGCGAACTGAAGCTTTCTTT